These T cell receptor beta chains were read from a single sample in a study of blood T cell repertoires in COVID-19. The repertoire was sequenced with immunoSEQ multiplex PCR; TCRdb's copy has only in-frame clones and lacks some. The data contain 130,000 or so clones, around 84% of them singletons. The specimen was peripheral blood. The receptors here all came from a woman aged 60-75 years with acute or convalescent COVID-19. CDR3s include the opening cysteine and the closing phenylalanine or tryptophan. D genes are given only for firm matches.

D gene: TRBD1
J gene: TRBJ2-6
V gene: TRBV24-1
CDR3 protein: CATSGGQGSSGANVLTF

D gene: TRBD1
J gene: TRBJ1-4
V gene: TRBV7-2
CDR3 protein: CASSEDRGRGVNEKLFF

D gene: -
J gene: TRBJ2-1
V gene: TRBV5-6
CDR3 protein: CASSVTGTPPFF

D gene: -
J gene: TRBJ2-4
V gene: TRBV7-2
CDR3 protein: CASSLALTRTGVGIQYF

D gene: TRBD1
J gene: TRBJ2-5
V gene: TRBV18
CDR3 protein: CASSRDRGETQYF

D gene: -
J gene: TRBJ1-2
V gene: TRBV28
CDR3 protein: CASSEGGETNYGYTF

D gene: TRBD2
J gene: TRBJ2-1
V gene: TRBV10-3
CDR3 protein: CAISIPGLAGEDNEQFF

D gene: TRBD2
J gene: TRBJ2-7
V gene: TRBV18
CDR3 protein: CATSGGAPYEQYF

D gene: TRBD2
J gene: TRBJ2-1
V gene: TRBV11-2
CDR3 protein: CASRTGLLLKQFF

D gene: TRBD1
J gene: TRBJ2-6
V gene: TRBV5-1
CDR3 protein: CASRDRVSGANVLTF

D gene: -
J gene: TRBJ2-5
V gene: TRBV25-1
CDR3 protein: CASSEGAGWQETQYF

D gene: TRBD2
J gene: TRBJ2-3
V gene: TRBV5-1
CDR3 protein: CASSLAGLAGTDTQYF

D gene: -
J gene: TRBJ1-6
V gene: TRBV30
CDR3 protein: CAWSDAGRSSPLHF

D gene: TRBD1
J gene: TRBJ1-1
V gene: TRBV6-6
CDR3 protein: CASSYTGGDTEAFF

D gene: -
J gene: TRBJ2-2
V gene: TRBV7-3
CDR3 protein: CASSLMEGTGELFF

D gene: -
J gene: TRBJ2-6
V gene: TRBV4-1
CDR3 protein: CASSQGPPGPDYSGANVLTF

D gene: -
J gene: TRBJ1-1
V gene: TRBV15
CDR3 protein: CATSRDQDRREAFF

D gene: -
J gene: TRBJ2-3
V gene: TRBV13
CDR3 protein: CASSLVGVADTQYF

D gene: TRBD1
J gene: TRBJ1-2
V gene: TRBV12-3/TRBV12-4
CDR3 protein: CASSRQGAGTF

D gene: TRBD2
J gene: TRBJ2-3
V gene: TRBV9
CDR3 protein: CASSHSGGAIDTQYF

D gene: -
J gene: TRBJ1-1
V gene: TRBV19
CDR3 protein: CASSILTGSMNTEAFF

D gene: TRBD1
J gene: TRBJ1-2
V gene: TRBV4-1
CDR3 protein: CASSQYTGQGNGYTF

D gene: -
J gene: TRBJ1-5
V gene: TRBV19
CDR3 protein: CASSQGQPQHF

D gene: -
J gene: TRBJ2-3
V gene: TRBV5-1
CDR3 protein: CASSLGLIRDTQSTDTQYF

D gene: -
J gene: TRBJ1-1
V gene: TRBV2
CDR3 protein: CASSEASRRALTEAFF

D gene: -
J gene: TRBJ1-2
V gene: TRBV5-4
CDR3 protein: CASSLSGFYGYTF

D gene: TRBD2
J gene: TRBJ2-3
V gene: TRBV7-9
CDR3 protein: CASSYGGAFVSSDTQYF

D gene: TRBD1
J gene: TRBJ2-7
V gene: TRBV5-1
CDR3 protein: CASSLVQGAYEQYF

D gene: -
J gene: TRBJ1-5
V gene: TRBV24-1
CDR3 protein: CATSRGSNQPQHF

D gene: -
J gene: TRBJ2-2
V gene: TRBV5-1
CDR3 protein: CASSLTGLGELFF